The 19 T cell receptor beta chains reported below all come from one sample, sequenced in a study of blood T cell repertoires in COVID-19. Only in-frame clones appear in the TCRdb table, and some are missing; sequencing was by immunoSEQ multiplex PCR. The sample yields around 130,000 clones, approximately 82% seen once. The sequenced material came from peripheral blood. Receptors were obtained from a middle-aged man with active or convalescent COVID-19.

The chain carries TRBV6-4 and TRBJ2-1, with D unresolved. From germline, CDR1 is MRHNA and CDR2 SNTAGT. The ends were cut back, 4 bases at V and 9 bases at J, with 10 bases in the middle. This CDR3 has 12 amino acids. The CDR3 loop reads CASSALTGEQFF. The CDR3 DNA reads as TGTGCCAGCAGTGCGCTCACGGGTGAGCAGTTCTTC.

The count of this clone is one. This rearrangement joins TRBV19 to TRBJ1-2; 8 positions match TRBD1. CDR1 and CDR2 from the germline V gene are LNHDA and SQIVND (reference sequence). The CDR3 covers 11 residues. The V and J ends lost 8 bases and 8 bases, in that order; junction bases with no gene match: 4. The CDR3 nucleotides are TGTGCCAGTGAGGCAGGGGGCGGCTACACCTTC. Translated: CASEAGGGYTF.

V is TRBV2 and J is TRBJ2-5; 11 nucleotides align to TRBD1. The trim removed 6 bases at V and 7 bases at J, leaving 10 bases unmatched. Germline V gives CDR1 SNHLY, CDR2 FYNNEI. This CDR3 has 15 amino acids. CDR3 in amino acids: CASRGGQGALGTQYF. For the CDR3, the DNA is TGTGCCAGCAGGGGCGGACAGGGGGCTCTCGGGACCCAGTACTTC.

The chain carries TRBV2 and TRBJ2-7, with 8 bases lining up with TRBD1. V lost 5 bases to trimming and J lost 0 bases; unmatched junction nucleotides: 6. CDR3 size: 15 residues. Germline CDR1 is SNHLY and CDR2 is FYNNEI. CDR3 coding DNA: TGTGCCAGCAGTTCGGACAGGGCCGACTCCTACGAGCAGTACTTC. This gives the protein CASSSDRADSYEQYF.

The chain combines TRBV5-4 with TRBJ2-3, with a tentative D call TRBD1 (6 bases). The germline V gene encodes CDR1 SGHNT and CDR2 YYREEE (reference sequence). The V and J ends lost 0 bases and 1 base respectively, with 9 bases between them. CDR3 length equals 15 residues. The CDR3 loop reads CASSLDRVGTDTQYF. Written as DNA, the CDR3 is TGTGCCAGCAGCTTGGACAGGGTCGGCACAGATACGCAGTATTTT.

The gene calls are TRBV9 and TRBJ2-6; D unresolved. V was shortened by 8 bases and J by 1 base, with 16 bases between the two germline ends. This CDR3 is built from 16 residues. Per germline, CDR1 SGDLS and CDR2 YYNGEE. CDR3 sequence: CASSKGGVSGANVLTF. The CDR3 DNA reads as TGTGCCAGTTCTAAAGGTGGAGTTTCTGGGGCCAACGTCCTGACTTTC.

This clone was counted ten times or more. The chain combines TRBV3-1 (or the pseudogene TRBV3-2) with TRBJ2-7; 12 bases line up with TRBD2. The CDR3 extends over 16 amino acids. V lost 2 bases, J lost 2 bases, and 4 bases stayed unmatched. Per the germline V gene, CDR1 is LGHDT and CDR2 is YNNKEL (reference sequence). The CDR3 nucleotides read TGTGCCAGCAGCCAACCACGACTAGCGGGGGCCTACGAGCAGTACTTC. Translated, it gives CASSQPRLAGAYEQYF.

This sequence joins TRBV18 and TRBJ1-2; 12 nucleotides agree with TRBD1. The germline CDR1 and CDR2 sequences are KGHSH and LQKENI. J lost 7 bases, V lost 1 base, and 10 bases had no gene match. The CDR3 runs to 17 residues. The CDR3 spells CASSPLNTGQGAVGYTF. CDR3 sequence (DNA): TGTGCCAGCTCACCACTCAATACGGGACAGGGGGCGGTTGGCTACACCTTC.

The chain is built from TRBV28 and TRBJ2-7; 7 nucleotides agree with TRBD1. The junction had 12 bases not matched to a gene; V was cut back by 7 bases and J by 6 bases. CDR3 size: 14 residues. Germline loops: CDR1 MDHEN, CDR2 SYDVKM. The DNA for the CDR3 is TGTGCCAGCATCGACAGGGCTCGTTCGGGCGAGCAGTACTTC. Its translation: CASIDRARSGEQYF.

The chain combines TRBV5-1 with TRBJ2-2; 10 bases agree with TRBD2. Germline V gene sequence: CDR1 SGHRS, CDR2 YFSETQ. The junction had 1 base not matched to a gene; V was cut back by 0 bases and J by 5 bases. The length of the CDR3 is 15 residues. The CDR3 protein is CASSLASGRTGELFF. The DNA of the CDR3 is TGCGCCAGCAGCTTGGCTAGCGGGAGAACCGGGGAGCTGTTTTTT.

The chain combines TRBV7-2 with TRBJ1-1; maybe TRBD1 (6 bases). The CDR3 loop spans 17 amino acids. Per germline, CDR1 SGHTA and CDR2 FQGNSA. V was clipped by 0 bases and J by 1 base, with 15 bases between them. CDR3 in DNA: TGTGCCAGCAGCTTAGCAAAGGATCAACAGGGGAACACTGAAGCTTTCTTT. Protein sequence: CASSLAKDQQGNTEAFF.

This clone was detected a few times. The chain has TRBV18 and TRBJ1-3; 10 bases fit TRBD1. V lost 2 bases to trimming and J lost 0 bases; unmatched junction nucleotides: 4. The CDR3 is made up of 17 amino acids. The V gene's germline CDR1 is KGHSH and CDR2 LQKENI. The CDR3 nucleotides are TGTGCCAGCTCACCAAGGGACAGGGGTATCTCTGGAAACACCATATATTTT. Translating gives CASSPRDRGISGNTIYF. Full variable domain (remainder filled in from reference TRBV18 and TRBJ1-3): NAGVMQNPRHLVRRRGQEARLRCSPMKGHSHVYWYRQLPEEGLKFMVYLQKENIIDESGMPKERFSAEFPKEGPSILRIQQVVRGDSAAYFCASSPRDRGISGNTIYFGEGSWLTVV.

The chain joins TRBV30 to TRBJ1-5; D gene ambiguous. V gave up 4 bases and J gave up 7 bases, with 14 bases separating them. Germline V CDR1 and CDR2: GTSNPN, SVGIG (reference sequence). The CDR3 runs to 13 residues. The CDR3 sequence is CAWNKEGWQPQHF. The CDR3 nucleotides are TGTGCCTGGAACAAAGAGGGTTGGCAGCCCCAGCATTTT.

This clone was observed a few times. V usage is TRBV6-2 or TRBV6-3 and J usage is TRBJ2-7; 9 nucleotides line up with TRBD2. The CDR3 spans 16 residues. Per the germline V gene, CDR1 is MNHEY and CDR2 is SVGEGT. With 2 bases clipped from V and 4 bases from J, the junction kept 9 bases outside the gene matches. The CDR3 coding sequence is TGTGCCAGCAGTTACGGCGGGGGGGCCGTCGTGTACGAGCAGTACTTC. Amino acids: CASSYGGGAVVYEQYF.

The J gene is TRBJ1-1, the V gene TRBV14, with D possibly being TRBD1 (5 bases). The V gene's germline CDR1 is SGHDN and CDR2 FVKESK. This CDR3 has 13 residues. Trimming pared 2 bases from V and 5 bases from J, leaving 9 bases between. CDR3 DNA: TGTGCCAGCAGCCAACGGGGGAGGACTGAAGCTTTCTTT. Its translation: CASSQRGRTEAFF.

This clone was seen once. CDR3 sequence reads: CASSLVKPLFRAGETQYF. CDR3 sequence (DNA): TGTGCCAGCAGCTTAGTGAAACCCCTTTTTAGGGCGGGAGAGACCCAGTACTTC. The chain uses TRBV7-6 and TRBJ2-5; tentatively, D is TRBD2 (5 bases). The V end was cut by 1 base, the J end by 4 bases, with 22 bases between. Looked up from germline, CDR1 is SGHVS and CDR2 is FNYEAQ. The CDR3 is 18 amino acids.

V gene TRBV5-1 combines with J gene TRBJ2-4; tentatively, D is TRBD2 (6 bases). Trimming stripped 0 bases from V and 3 bases from J, with 16 bases between. The CDR3 consists of 17 residues. Germline assignment: CDR1 SGHRS and CDR2 YFSETQ. CDR3 sequence: CASSLAWGVGGKNIQYF. The CDR3 DNA follows: TGCGCCAGCAGCTTGGCTTGGGGGGTCGGAGGCAAAAACATTCAGTACTTC.

V is TRBV9 and J is TRBJ2-3; D is uncertain. Per germline, CDR1 SGDLS and CDR2 YYNGEE. The CDR3 consists of 13 residues. Trimming took 6 bases from V and 4 from J, leaving 12 bases between them. This CDR3 is CASNLLGPDTQYF. The CDR3 coding sequence is TGTGCCAGCAACCTCCTAGGTCCAGATACGCAGTATTTT.

The chain has TRBV30 and TRBJ1-2, with D perhaps matching TRBD1 (6 bases). Per germline, CDR1 GTSNPN and CDR2 SVGIG (reference sequence). Deletions cut 2 bases from V and 8 bases from J, with 15 bases between. The CDR3 sequence is 13 residues long. This chain's CDR3 is CAWSLTGMGGYTF. In nucleotides, the CDR3 is TGTGCCTGGAGTCTTACAGGGATGGGGGGCTACACCTTC.